The 18 T cell receptor beta chains below come from one sample, sequenced in a study of regulatory T cells in long-lasting Graves disease. Time point: persistent/refractory GD, antithyroid drugs over 5 years with positive TRAb. After RNA was extracted from PBMCs, the TCR library was made from it. Assembly of TCR beta libraries relied on iRepertoire HTBI primers together with Arm-PCR of CDR3 regions. TCRdb passed the multiplex PCR reads through MiXCR, listing each CDR3 protein once. The data contain 400,000 to 500,000 distinct CDR3 sequences, about 20% of them singletons. The sample here was peripheral blood mononuclear cells (PBMCs), taken when the disease was refractory, from a patient treated with antithyroid drugs. All receptors come from a female donor with Graves disease.

In this sample, this clonotype turned up many times. V is TRBV27 and J is TRBJ2-5; TRBD2 is a possible D gene (7 bases). Germline CDR1 is MNHEY and CDR2 is SMNVEV (reference sequence). This CDR3 contains 15 residues. V was clipped by 6 bases and J by 2 bases, with 16 bases between them. The CDR3: CASRAGAAGQETQYF. The CDR3 DNA reads as TGTGCCAGCAGGGCGGGGGCCGCAGGGCAAGAGACCCAGTACTTC.

The sample holds many counts of this clonotype. J is TRBJ1-1 and V is TRBV11-2; tentative D call: TRBD1 (5 bases). This CDR3 comprises 14 residues. Germline CDR1 reads SGHAT; CDR2 reads FQNNGV. V was pared by 6 bases and J by 0 bases, with 11 bases between. CDR3 protein: CASSQGYLNTEAFF. DNA of the CDR3: TGTGCCAGCAGTCAGGGCTACTTGAACACTGAAGCTTTCTTT.

The V call is TRBV20-1, the J call TRBJ1-1; no definite D call. CDR3 length: 12 residues. Trimming stripped 4 bases from V and 4 bases from J, with 10 bases between. From germline, CDR1 is DFQATT and CDR2 SNEGSKA (reference sequence). As DNA, the CDR3 is TGCAGTGCTATGTGGATCGGCACTGAAGCTTTCTTT. It encodes CSAMWIGTEAFF.

The chain combines TRBV28 with TRBJ2-5; D unresolved. The CDR3 loop spans 14 amino acids. Trimming pared 9 bases from V and 1 base from J, leaving 15 bases between. Germline V gene data show CDR1 as MDHEN and CDR2 as SYDVKM. CDR3 bases: TGTGCCAGTACCCGAAGACACCCCCAAGAGACCCAGTACTTC. Translated, it gives CASTRRHPQETQYF.

This clonotype was seen more than once but under ten times. The rearrangement links TRBV5-1 to TRBJ1-3; D remains ambiguous. CDR1 SGHRS and CDR2 YFSETQ come from the germline V gene. The CDR3 sequence is 15 residues long. Between the trimmed V and J ends, which lost 0 bases and 1 base, there was a span of 8 bases. The CDR3 loop reads CASSLVLGSGNTIYF. CDR3 in DNA: TGCGCCAGCAGCTTGGTCTTGGGTTCTGGAAACACCATATATTTT.

J is TRBJ2-1 and V is TRBV19; TRBD2 matches 11 bases. The ends lost 0 bases at V and 0 bases at J; junction bases unmatched: 13. Germline values: CDR1 LNHDA, CDR2 SQIVND (reference sequence). The CDR3 has 21 residues. CDR3 DNA sequence: TGTGCCAGTAGTATAGAGTTCCCCGGGGTAGCGGGAGGGCCCTCCTACAATGAGCAGTTCTTC. It translates to CASSIEFPGVAGGPSYNEQFF.

The chain joins TRBV7-9 to TRBJ2-7; 8 bases align to TRBD2. Germline CDR1 and CDR2: SEHNR and FQNEAQ (reference sequence). The CDR3 extends over 17 amino acids. With V trimmed by 1 base and J by 5 bases, 13 bases remained unmatched. The CDR3 loop reads CASSLEVLAAGANEQYF. The CDR3, as DNA: TGTGCCAGCAGCTTAGAGGTCCTCGCAGCGGGAGCGAACGAGCAGTACTTC. Looking up the rest from reference TRBV7-9 and TRBJ2-7 gives the full variable domain: DTGVSQNPRHKITKRGQNVTFRCDPISEHNRLYWYRQTLGQGPEFLTYFQNEAQLEKSRLLSDRFSAERPKGSFSTLEIQRTEQGDSAMYLCASSLEVLAAGANEQYFGPGTRLTVT.

This clonotype was counted ten times or more. The chain links TRBV2 to TRBJ2-5, with D unresolved. CDR3 length: 13 amino acids. The ends were cut back, 5 bases at V and 0 bases at J, with 7 bases in the middle. CDR1 and CDR2 from the germline V gene are SNHLY and FYNNEI. CDR3 nucleotides: TGTGCCAGCAGTAAAGAGGACCAAGAGACCCAGTACTTC. It specifies CASSKEDQETQYF. Based on the CDR3 plus reference TRBV2 and TRBJ2-5, the full variable domain is EPEVTQTPSHQVTQMGQEVILRCVPISNHLYFYWYRQILGQKVEFLVSFYNNEISEKSEIFDDQFSVERPDGSNFTLKIRSTKLEDSAMYFCASSKEDQETQYFGPGTRLLVL.

This clonotype was found many times. The CDR3 loop reads CASSLIASGTTGELFF. The CDR3 DNA is TGTGCCAGCAGCTTAATCGCTAGCGGGACGACCGGGGAGCTGTTTTTT. The chain joins TRBV7-3 to TRBJ2-2; the match to TRBD2 covers 9 bases. V lost 1 base, J lost 5 bases, and 5 bases stayed unmatched. This CDR3 has 16 residues. The V gene's germline CDR1 is SGHTA and CDR2 FQGTGA.

The V and J genes are TRBV5-1 and TRBJ1-6, with 8 bases that match TRBD1. The CDR3 has 15 amino acids. The trim removed 4 bases at V and 3 bases at J, leaving 3 bases unmatched. CDR1 SGHRS and CDR2 YFSETQ come from the germline V gene. The CDR3 DNA follows: TGCGCCAGCAGCACCGGGACAGGCTATAATTCACCCCTCCACTTT. Translation: CASSTGTGYNSPLHF.

This chain uses TRBV4-2 with TRBJ2-7, with D tentatively TRBD1 (5 bases). Germline V gene data show CDR1 as LGHNA and CDR2 as YNFKEQ. V was trimmed by 3 bases and J by 9 bases, leaving 18 bases between them. The CDR3 loop spans 14 amino acids. The CDR3 DNA reads TGTGCCAGCAGCCACGATAGAGACAGCAGGGTGCAGTACTTC. This encodes CASSHDRDSRVQYF.

The chain recombines TRBV7-9 with TRBJ2-7, with D possibly being TRBD1 (5 bases). Germline loops: CDR1 SEHNR, CDR2 FQNEAQ (reference sequence). V was trimmed by 2 bases and J by 3 bases, leaving 8 bases between them. The CDR3 runs 13 residues. The CDR3 region is CASSLPTGYEQYF. DNA for the CDR3: TGTGCCAGCAGCTTACCAACAGGCTACGAGCAGTACTTC.

The gene calls are TRBV11-2 and TRBJ2-1, with a tentative D call TRBD1 (6 bases). Looked up from germline, CDR1 is SGHAT and CDR2 is FQNNGV. The length of the CDR3 is 15 residues. Trimming took 0 bases from V and 1 from J, leaving 7 bases between them. The CDR3: CASSLERGSYNEQFF. CDR3 in DNA: TGTGCCAGCAGCTTAGAGAGGGGGTCCTACAATGAGCAGTTCTTC.

The gene calls are TRBV12-3 or TRBV12-4 and TRBJ2-3; no definite D call. The ends were cut back, 7 bases at V and 2 bases at J, with 4 bases in the middle. The CDR3 runs 11 residues. CDR3 protein: CASTHTDTQYF. The CDR3 DNA reads TGTGCCAGCACCCACACAGATACGCAGTATTTT.

V gene TRBV5-8 combines with J gene TRBJ1-1; the D is unclear. Germline CDR1 is SGHTS and CDR2 is YDEGEE. There are 12 residues in the CDR3. Trimming left V 2 bases short and J 4 bases short, with 6 bases between. The CDR3 DNA reads TGTGCCAGCAGCTTTCTTGCCACTGAAGCTTTCTTT. Residues: CASSFLATEAFF.

J is TRBJ1-6 and V is TRBV4-3; D not resolved. This CDR3 is built from 16 residues. Germline CDR1 and CDR2: LGHNA and YSLEER. Trimming took 0 bases from V and 8 from J, leaving 14 bases between them. The CDR3 loop is CASSQDGGSVDSPLHF. In nucleotides, the CDR3 is TGCGCCAGCAGCCAAGATGGCGGCAGCGTAGATTCACCCCTCCACTTT.

This clonotype showed up many times. CDR3 DNA: TGTGCCAGCAGCTTAGTTGAGGGCGGGTCCTACGAGCAGTACTTC. It yields the protein CASSLVEGGSYEQYF. This sequence joins TRBV11-2 and TRBJ2-7; possible D gene TRBD2, 5 bases. V shed 1 base and J shed 1 base, with 11 bases lying between them. The CDR3 extends over 15 amino acids. The V gene's germline CDR1 is SGHAT and CDR2 FQNNGV.

The gene calls are TRBV29-1 and TRBJ1-2; D not certain. V shed 4 bases and J shed 8 bases, with 14 bases lying between them. Germline V gene lookup returns CDR1 SQVTM and CDR2 ANQGSEA. The CDR3 totals 12 residues. CDR3 amino acids: CSVGSYAGGYTF. For the CDR3, the DNA is TGCAGCGTTGGCAGTTATGCGGGGGGCTACACCTTC.